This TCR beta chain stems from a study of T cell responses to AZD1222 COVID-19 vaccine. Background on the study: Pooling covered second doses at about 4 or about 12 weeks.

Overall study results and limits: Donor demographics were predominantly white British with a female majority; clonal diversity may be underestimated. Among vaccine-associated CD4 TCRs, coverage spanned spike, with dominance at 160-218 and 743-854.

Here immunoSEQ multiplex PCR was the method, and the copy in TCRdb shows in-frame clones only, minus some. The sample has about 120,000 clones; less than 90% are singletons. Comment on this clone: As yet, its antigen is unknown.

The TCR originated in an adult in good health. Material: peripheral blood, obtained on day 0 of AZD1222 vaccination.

The CDR3, as DNA: TGCGCCAGCAGCATACAGGGTTCCGAGCAGTACTTC. Residues: CASSIQGSEQYF. The chain carries TRBV5-1 and TRBJ2-7, with a weak D call TRBD1 (6 bases). Germline V gene sequence: CDR1 SGHRS, CDR2 YFSETQ. The CDR3 is made up of 12 amino acids. V was cut by 4 bases and J by 6 bases, with 11 bases left in between.